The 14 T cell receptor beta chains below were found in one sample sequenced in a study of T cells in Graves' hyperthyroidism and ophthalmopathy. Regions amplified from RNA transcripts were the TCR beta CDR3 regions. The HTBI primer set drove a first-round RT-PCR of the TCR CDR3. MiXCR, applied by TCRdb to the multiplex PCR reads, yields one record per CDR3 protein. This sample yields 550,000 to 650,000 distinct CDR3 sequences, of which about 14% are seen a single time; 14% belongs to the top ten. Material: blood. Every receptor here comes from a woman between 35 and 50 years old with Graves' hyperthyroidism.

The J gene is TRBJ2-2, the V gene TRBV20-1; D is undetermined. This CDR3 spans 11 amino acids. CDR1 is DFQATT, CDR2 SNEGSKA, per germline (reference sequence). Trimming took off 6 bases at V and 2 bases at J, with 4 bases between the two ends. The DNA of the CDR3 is TGCAGTGCACCTAACACCGGGGAGCTGTTTTTT. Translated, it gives CSAPNTGELFF.

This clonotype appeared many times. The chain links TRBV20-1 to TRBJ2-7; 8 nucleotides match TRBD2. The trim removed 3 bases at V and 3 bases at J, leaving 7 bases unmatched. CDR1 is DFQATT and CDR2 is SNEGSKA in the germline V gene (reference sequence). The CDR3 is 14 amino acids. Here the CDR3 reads CSASLGTRVYEQYF. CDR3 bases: TGCAGTGCTAGCCTCGGGACTAGGGTCTACGAGCAGTACTTC.

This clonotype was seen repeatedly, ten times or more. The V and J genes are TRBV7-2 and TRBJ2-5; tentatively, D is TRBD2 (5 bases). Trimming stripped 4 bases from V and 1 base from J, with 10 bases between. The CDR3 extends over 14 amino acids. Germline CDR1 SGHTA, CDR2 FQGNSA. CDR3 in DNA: TGTGCCAGCAGCTCTCCACTAGTCCAAGAGACCCAGTACTTC. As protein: CASSSPLVQETQYF.

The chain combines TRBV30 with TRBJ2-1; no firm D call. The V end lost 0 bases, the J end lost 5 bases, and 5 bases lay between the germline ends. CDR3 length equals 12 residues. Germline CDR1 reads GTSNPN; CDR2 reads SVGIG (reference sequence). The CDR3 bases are TGTGCCTGGAGTGTAACGCACAATGAGCAGTTCTTC. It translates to CAWSVTHNEQFF.

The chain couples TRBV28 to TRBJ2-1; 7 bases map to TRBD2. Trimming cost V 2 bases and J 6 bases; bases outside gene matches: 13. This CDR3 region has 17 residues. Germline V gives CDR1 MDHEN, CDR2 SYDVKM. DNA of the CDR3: TGTGCCAGCAGTTTAGATCAGTCGGGGGGACCGGGCAATGAGCAGTTCTTC. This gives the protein CASSLDQSGGPGNEQFF.

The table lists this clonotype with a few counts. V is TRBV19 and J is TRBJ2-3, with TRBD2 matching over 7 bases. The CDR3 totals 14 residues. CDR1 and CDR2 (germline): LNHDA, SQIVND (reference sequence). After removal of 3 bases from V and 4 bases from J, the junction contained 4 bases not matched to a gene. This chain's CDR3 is CASSIGGRADTQYF. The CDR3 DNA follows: TGTGCCAGTAGTATCGGTGGGAGGGCAGATACGCAGTATTTT.

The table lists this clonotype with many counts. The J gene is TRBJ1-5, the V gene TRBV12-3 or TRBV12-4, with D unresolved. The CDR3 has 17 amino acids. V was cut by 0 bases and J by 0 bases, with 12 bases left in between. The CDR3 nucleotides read TGTGCCAGCAGTTTAGCTAGGGCAGGAGTTAGCAATCAGCCCCAGCATTTT. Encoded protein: CASSLARAGVSNQPQHF.

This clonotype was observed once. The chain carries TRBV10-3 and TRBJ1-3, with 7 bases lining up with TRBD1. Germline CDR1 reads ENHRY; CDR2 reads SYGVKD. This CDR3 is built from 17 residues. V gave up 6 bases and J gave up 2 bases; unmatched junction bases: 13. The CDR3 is CAIRSLIGQAAGNTIYF. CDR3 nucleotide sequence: TGTGCCATCAGATCTCTAATAGGACAGGCAGCTGGAAACACCATATATTTT.

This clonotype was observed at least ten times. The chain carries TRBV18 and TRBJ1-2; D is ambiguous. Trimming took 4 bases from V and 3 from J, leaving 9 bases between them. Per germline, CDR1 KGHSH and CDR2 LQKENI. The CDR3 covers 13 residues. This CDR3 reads CASSHGQDYGYTF. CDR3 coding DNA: TGTGCCAGCTCACATGGTCAGGACTATGGCTACACCTTC. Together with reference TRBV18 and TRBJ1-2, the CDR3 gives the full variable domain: NAGVMQNPRHLVRRRGQEARLRCSPMKGHSHVYWYRQLPEEGLKFMVYLQKENIIDESGMPKERFSAEFPKEGPSILRIQQVVRGDSAAYFCASSHGQDYGYTFGSGTRLTVV.

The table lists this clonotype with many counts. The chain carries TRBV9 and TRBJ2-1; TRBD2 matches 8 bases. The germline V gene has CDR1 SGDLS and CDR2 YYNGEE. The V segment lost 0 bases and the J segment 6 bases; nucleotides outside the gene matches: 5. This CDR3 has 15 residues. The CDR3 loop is CASSVGTSGINEQFF. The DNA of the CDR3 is TGTGCCAGCAGCGTAGGTACTAGCGGTATCAATGAGCAGTTCTTC.

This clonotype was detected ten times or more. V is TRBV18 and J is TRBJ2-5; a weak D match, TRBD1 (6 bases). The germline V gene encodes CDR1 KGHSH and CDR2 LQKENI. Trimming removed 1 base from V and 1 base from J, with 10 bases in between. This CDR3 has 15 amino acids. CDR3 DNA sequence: TGTGCCAGCTCACCACGACAGGCGACCCAAGAGACCCAGTACTTC. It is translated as CASSPRQATQETQYF. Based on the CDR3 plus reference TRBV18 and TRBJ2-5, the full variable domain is NAGVMQNPRHLVRRRGQEARLRCSPMKGHSHVYWYRQLPEEGLKFMVYLQKENIIDESGMPKERFSAEFPKEGPSILRIQQVVRGDSAAYFCASSPRQATQETQYFGPGTRLLVL.

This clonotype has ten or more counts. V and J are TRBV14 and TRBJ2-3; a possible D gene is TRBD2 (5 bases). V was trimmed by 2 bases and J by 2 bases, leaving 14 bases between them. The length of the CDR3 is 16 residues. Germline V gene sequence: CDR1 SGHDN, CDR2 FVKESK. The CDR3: CASSQPGRRITDTQYF. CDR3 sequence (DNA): TGTGCCAGCAGCCAACCGGGGAGACGGATCACAGATACGCAGTATTTT.

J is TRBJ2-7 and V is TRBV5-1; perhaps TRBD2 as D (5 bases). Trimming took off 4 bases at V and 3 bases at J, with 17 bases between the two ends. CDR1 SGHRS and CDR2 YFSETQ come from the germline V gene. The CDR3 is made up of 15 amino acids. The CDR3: CASSPPGGGGYEQYF. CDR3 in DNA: TGCGCCAGCAGCCCCCCGGGTGGCGGAGGCTACGAGCAGTACTTC.

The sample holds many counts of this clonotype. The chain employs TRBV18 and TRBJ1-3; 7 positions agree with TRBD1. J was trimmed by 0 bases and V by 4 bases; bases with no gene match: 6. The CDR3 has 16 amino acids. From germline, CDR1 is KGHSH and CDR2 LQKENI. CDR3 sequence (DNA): TGTGCCAGCTCACAACCGGGACAGTCCTCTGGAAACACCATATATTTT. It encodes CASSQPGQSSGNTIYF.